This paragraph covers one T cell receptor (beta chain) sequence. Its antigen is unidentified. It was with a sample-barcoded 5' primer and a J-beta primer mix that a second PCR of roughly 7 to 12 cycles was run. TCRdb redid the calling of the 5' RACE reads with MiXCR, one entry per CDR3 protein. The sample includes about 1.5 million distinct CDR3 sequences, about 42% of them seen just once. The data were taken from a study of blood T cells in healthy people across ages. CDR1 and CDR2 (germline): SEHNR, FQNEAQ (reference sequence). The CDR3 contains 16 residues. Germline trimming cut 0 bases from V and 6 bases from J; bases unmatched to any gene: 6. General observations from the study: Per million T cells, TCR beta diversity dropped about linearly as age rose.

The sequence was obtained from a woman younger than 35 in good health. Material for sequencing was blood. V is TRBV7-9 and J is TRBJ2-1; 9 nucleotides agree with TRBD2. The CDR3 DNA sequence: TGTGCCAGCAGCTTAGCGCGGGGGGGCCGTCTCAATGAGCAGTTCTTC. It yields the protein CASSLARGGRLNEQFF.